These 12 T cell receptor beta chains originate from one sample sequenced in a study of T cell responses to AZD1222 COVID-19 vaccine. Assay: immunoSEQ multiplex PCR; the TCRdb copy retains only in-frame clones and omits some. The table lists approximately 150,000 clones, roughly nine tenths of them singletons, with under 2.5% in the top ten. Sequencing used peripheral blood, obtained on day 0 of AZD1222 vaccination. The receptor source for this set is an adult in good health.

V is TRBV5-4 and J is TRBJ2-3; D is ambiguous. Germline CDR1 is SGHNT and CDR2 is YYREEE (reference sequence). Trimming shortened V by 4 bases and J by 2 bases, and 8 bases separated the two germline ends. The CDR3 is 13 amino acids. The CDR3: CASSRGPTDTQYF. The CDR3 DNA reads TGTGCCAGCAGCCGAGGACCCACAGATACGCAGTATTTT.

This chain joins TRBV28 and TRBJ1-2; D might be TRBD1 (5 bases). This CDR3 comprises 13 residues. The V gene's germline CDR1 is MDHEN and CDR2 SYDVKM. Trimming removed 8 bases from V and 3 bases from J, with 13 bases in between. The CDR3 region has the DNA TGTGCCAGCGTCGCCCGGGGGGACTATGGCTACACCTTC. Its protein is CASVARGDYGYTF.

This clone came up once. This chain joins TRBV4-2 and TRBJ2-3; no clear D gene. The CDR3 is 15 residues long. Germline loops: CDR1 LGHNA, CDR2 YNFKEQ. Trimming stripped 1 base from V and 0 bases from J, with 8 bases between. This chain's CDR3 is CASSQAPPSTDTQYF. The CDR3 DNA follows: TGTGCCAGCAGCCAAGCCCCTCCCAGCACAGATACGCAGTATTTT.

V gene TRBV5-4 combines with J gene TRBJ2-4; TRBD1 aligns across 8 bases. Germline V gives CDR1 SGHNT, CDR2 YYREEE (reference sequence). Trimming cost V 4 bases and J 0 bases; bases outside gene matches: 9. The CDR3 runs to 17 residues. The CDR3 region has the DNA TGTGCCAGCAGCCCTCCAGGGGGCGCGCGAGCCAAAAACATTCAGTACTTC. The encoded protein is CASSPPGGARAKNIQYF.

This clone was counted between two and nine times. V usage is TRBV7-9 and J usage is TRBJ2-7; D unclear. Germline assignment: CDR1 SEHNR and CDR2 FQNEAQ (reference sequence). V lost 3 bases, J lost 6 bases, and 6 bases lay in between. This CDR3 is built from 11 residues. The CDR3 DNA reads as TGTGCCAGCAGCTTCAATGGCGAGCAGTACTTC. Residues: CASSFNGEQYF.

The chain combines TRBV7-2 with TRBJ2-7, with TRBD2 matching 15 bases. The CDR3 length is 18 residues. In germline, CDR1 is SGHTA, CDR2 FQGNSA. The J segment lost 6 bases and the V segment lost 5 bases, leaving 14 bases of the junction unmatched. CDR3 sequence reads: CASSQSGTSGGWTPEQYF. DNA of the CDR3: TGTGCCAGCAGCCAGTCAGGGACTAGCGGGGGGTGGACCCCCGAGCAGTACTTC. The full variable domain, in which reference TRBV7-2 and TRBJ2-7 provide the parts outside the CDR3, is GAGVSQSPSNKVTEKGKDVELRCDPISGHTALYWYRQSLGQGLEFLIYFQGNSAPDKSGLPSDRFSAERTGGSVSTLTIQRTQQEDSAVYLCASSQSGTSGGWTPEQYFGPGTRLTVT.

This sequence joins TRBV18 and TRBJ2-7, with a weak D call TRBD1 (5 bases). Trimming removed 1 base at V and 9 bases at J, with 16 bases between. This CDR3 contains 14 residues. CDR1 KGHSH and CDR2 LQKENI come from the germline V gene. CDR3 DNA: TGTGCCAGCTCACCACAAGCAGGGCCTTTTGTGCAGTACTTC. It codes for CASSPQAGPFVQYF. The whole variable domain, filled in from reference TRBV18 and TRBJ2-7, reads NAGVMQNPRHLVRRRGQEARLRCSPMKGHSHVYWYRQLPEEGLKFMVYLQKENIIDESGMPKERFSAEFPKEGPSILRIQQVVRGDSAAYFCASSPQAGPFVQYFGPGTRLTVT.

This rearrangement joins TRBV6-6 to TRBJ1-2; D gene uncertain. This CDR3 comprises 14 residues. Trimming cost V 5 bases and J 5 bases, with 15 bases left between them. Looked up from germline, CDR1 is MNHNY and CDR2 is SVGAGI (reference sequence). CDR3 nucleotide sequence: TGTGCCAGCAGTCCCGCGCGGGGAAATTATGGCTACACCTTC. It yields the protein CASSPARGNYGYTF.

The chain joins TRBV27 to TRBJ2-7; D not resolved. Deletions cut 6 bases from V and 1 base from J, with 13 bases between. The CDR3 has 14 residues. Per germline, CDR1 MNHEY and CDR2 SMNVEV (reference sequence). Here the CDR3 DNA reads TGTGCCAGCAGGCAACAGCGATTTTCCTACGAGCAGTACTTC. Residues: CASRQQRFSYEQYF.

This clone showed up just once. The CDR3, as DNA: TGTGCCAGCGGGAGGCCGGGACAGGGAGGATTAAAGACCCAGTACTTC. Its protein product is CASGRPGQGGLKTQYF. The chain couples TRBV6-4 to TRBJ2-5, with 9 nucleotides matching TRBD1. There are 16 residues in the CDR3. Losses at the gene ends were 8 bases for V and 6 bases for J; bases not matched to a gene: 16. Per germline, CDR1 MRHNA and CDR2 SNTAGT.

The rearrangement links TRBV6-5 to TRBJ2-1; TRBD2 matches at 10 bases. CDR3 length: 16 amino acids. Germline CDR1 is MNHEY and CDR2 is SVGAGI. Unmatched junction bases numbered 12, after V lost 4 bases and J lost 9 bases. The DNA of the CDR3 is TGTGCCAGCAGTTCCTCCCACACTAGCGGGAAGGGTGAGCAGTTCTTC. It encodes CASSSSHTSGKGEQFF.

The chain is built from TRBV24-1 and TRBJ2-3; D is possibly TRBD1 (5 bases). Germline CDR1 is KGHDR and CDR2 is SFDVKD. This CDR3 has 13 residues. V was pared by 3 bases and J by 3 bases, with 6 bases between. CDR3 DNA: TGTGCCACCAGTGATGGGGCGACAGATACGCAGTATTTT. This gives the protein CATSDGATDTQYF.